A selection of T cell receptor beta chains follows, all from one sample in a study of blood T cell repertoires in COVID-19. The assay was immunoSEQ multiplex PCR, and TCRdb's table has in-frame clones only and misses some. Among tens of thousands of clones listed, 80% were seen once. The specimen sequenced was peripheral blood. The source of these receptors is a human donor in a cohort sampled during active COVID-19. Each CDR3 is given with its conserved first and last residue. Fields, in order: J gene, V gene, D gene, clone size, CDR3 protein, CDR3 DNA. D genes are given only for firm matches. Rows may omit the clone size; those that give it use once, few, many or a size class.

>TRBJ2-5|TRBV11-2|-|-
CASSLLGGVQETQYF
TGTGCCAGCAGCTTACTAGGGGGAGTACAAGAGACCCAGTACTTC
>TRBJ1-2|TRBV9|TRBD1|-
CASSGGRGFFLYGYTF
TGTGCCAGCAGCGGGGGCAGGGGGTTTTTTCTCTATGGCTACACCTTC
>TRBJ1-6|TRBV9|-|-
CASSVARDKSPLHF
TGTGCCAGCAGCGTAGCCAGGGACAAATCACCCCTCCACTTT
>TRBJ1-1|TRBV2|-|-
CASINLRGGSEAFF
TGTGCCAGCATTAACCTAAGGGGAGGGTCTGAAGCTTTCTTT
>TRBJ2-7|TRBV15|TRBD1|-
CATSRGTGGRYEQYF
TGTGCCACCAGCAGGGGGACAGGGGGCCGCTACGAGCAGTACTTC
>TRBJ2-5|TRBV4-2|TRBD1|-
CASSPRTGPETQYF
TGTGCCAGCAGCCCCCGGACAGGGCCAGAGACCCAGTACTTC
>TRBJ1-2|TRBV19|TRBD1|once
CASSRGQGASDYTF
TGTGCCAGTAGTAGGGGACAGGGGGCTTCGGACTACACCTTC
>TRBJ2-1|TRBV5-4|-|-
CASSPGSLYNEQFF
TGTGCCAGCAGCCCAGGGTCCCTTTACAATGAGCAGTTCTTC
>TRBJ1-5|TRBV11-2|-|-
CASSSDQNSNQPQHF
TGTGCCAGCAGCTCAGACCAAAATAGCAATCAGCCCCAGCATTTT
>TRBJ2-2|TRBV18|-|-
CASSPQGANTGELFF
TGTGCCAGCTCACCACAGGGGGCGAACACCGGGGAGCTGTTTTTT
>TRBJ2-3|TRBV24-1|TRBD1|-
CARLGTRNIQGAPSTDTQYF
TGTGCCCGACTAGGAACCCGTAACATTCAGGGGGCCCCGAGCACAGATACGCAGTATTTT
>TRBJ1-5|TRBV5-1|-|-
CASSLVQGQPQHF
TGCGCCAGCAGCTTGGTCCAGGGCCAGCCCCAGCATTTT
>TRBJ2-1|TRBV5-4|TRBD2|many
CASSAWGAESGGSYNEQFF
TGTGCCAGCAGCGCGTGGGGGGCTGAGAGCGGGGGCTCCTACAATGAGCAGTTCTTC
>TRBJ1-3|TRBV7-9|-|few
CASSLVADSHF
TGTGCCAGCAGCTTAGTGGCAGACTCCCATTTT
>TRBJ1-2|TRBV24-1|-|-
CATSEPYRETNYGYTF
TGTGCCACCAGTGAGCCATACAGAGAGACTAACTATGGCTACACCTTC
>TRBJ2-1|TRBV10-3|TRBD2|-
CAISRTSGASYNEQFF
TGTGCCATCAGCCGGACTAGCGGGGCATCCTACAATGAGCAGTTCTTC
>TRBJ2-7|TRBV18|-|-
CASSPSGTPYEQYF
TGTGCCAGCTCACCATCAGGCACTCCCTACGAGCAGTACTTC
>TRBJ2-5|TRBV11-2|TRBD1|-
CASSLIRQGRETQYF
TGTGCCAGCAGCTTAATAAGACAGGGGAGGGAGACCCAGTACTTC
>TRBJ2-3|TRBV9|-|-
CASSVTDSTDTQYF
TGTGCCAGCAGCGTAACAGACAGCACAGATACGCAGTATTTT
>TRBJ1-1|TRBV5-1|-|-
CASSPRYGTPAWAFF
TGCGCCAGCAGCCCCAGGTACGGGACTCCTGCTTGGGCTTTCTTT
>TRBJ2-2|TRBV25-1|-|-
CASGTNADTGELFF
TGTGCCAGCGGCACGAACGCGGACACCGGGGAGCTGTTTTTT
>TRBJ1-5|TRBV19|TRBD1|-
CASSPSSKGQGAFNQPQHF
TGTGCCAGTAGCCCTAGCAGTAAAGGACAGGGGGCGTTCAATCAGCCCCAGCATTTT
>TRBJ1-3|TRBV5-6|-|few
CASSLVGARGNTIYF
TGTGCCAGCAGCTTGGTGGGGGCGCGAGGAAACACCATATATTTT
>TRBJ2-3|TRBV7-9|-|-
CASSLASGGTDTQYF
TGTGCCAGCAGCTTAGCGTCGGGAGGCACAGATACGCAGTATTTT
>TRBJ1-2|TRBV6-5|TRBD1|-
CASSQDRGFGYTF
TGTGCCAGCAGTCAGGACAGGGGATTTGGCTACACCTTC
>TRBJ2-6|TRBV6-5|TRBD1|-
CASSPDRAGANVLTF
TGTGCCAGCAGCCCCGACAGGGCTGGGGCCAACGTCCTGACTTTC
>TRBJ2-3|TRBV9|TRBD1|-
CASSLSPPGQGYNTQYF
TGTGCCAGCAGCCTATCCCCACCGGGACAGGGGTACAATACGCAGTATTTT
>TRBJ1-1|TRBV5-1|-|-
CASSSYKNTEAFF
TGCGCCAGCAGCTCTTACAAGAACACTGAAGCTTTCTTT
>TRBJ2-1|TRBV10-3|TRBD1|-
CAISERVGRTGVNNEQFF
TGTGCCATCAGTGAAAGGGTGGGAAGGACAGGGGTCAACAATGAGCAGTTCTTC
>TRBJ1-5|TRBV7-8|TRBD1|-
CASSSRQGRRNQPQHF
TGTGCCAGCAGCTCAAGACAGGGACGACGAAATCAGCCCCAGCATTTT
>TRBJ2-5|TRBV19|TRBD1|-
CASRGQGGETQYF
TGTGCCAGTAGGGGACAGGGAGGGGAGACCCAGTACTTC
>TRBJ1-4|TRBV30|TRBD1|-
CAWSVGTGREKLFF
TGTGCCTGGAGTGTCGGGACAGGGAGGGAAAAACTGTTTTTT
>TRBJ2-4|TRBV5-1|-|-
CASSRGEPTAKNIQYF
TGCGCCAGCAGCCGAGGCGAGCCCACGGCCAAAAACATTCAGTACTTC
>TRBJ1-6|TRBV6-5|-|-
CASSFGDRRYNSPLHF
TGTGCCAGCAGTTTTGGAGACAGGCGCTATAATTCACCCCTCCACTTT
>TRBJ1-2|TRBV27|TRBD1|-
CASSLYGRGRGYGYTF
TGTGCCAGCAGTTTATATGGCAGGGGGCGAGGCTATGGCTACACCTTC
>TRBJ2-1|TRBV11-3|TRBD2|-
CASSSTSGGRNEQFF
TGTGCCAGCAGCTCGACTAGCGGGGGCCGCAATGAGCAGTTCTTC
>TRBJ1-1|TRBV27|-|few
CASRGGWNTEAFF
TGTGCCAGCCGGGGGGGCTGGAACACTGAAGCTTTCTTT
>TRBJ2-5|TRBV13|-|-
CASSSRLGETQYF
TGTGCCAGCAGCTCCAGACTTGGGGAGACCCAGTACTTC
>TRBJ2-6|TRBV7-3|TRBD2|-
CASSLQAGVTGANVLTF
TGTGCCAGCAGCTTACAAGCGGGGGTAACTGGGGCCAACGTCCTGACTTTC
>TRBJ1-1|TRBV29-1|-|-
CSVRRGNTEAFF
TGCAGCGTTAGGAGGGGGAACACTGAAGCTTTCTTT
>TRBJ1-2|TRBV30|TRBD1|-
CAWGQGWLSGYTF
TGTGCCTGGGGACAGGGTTGGCTCTCTGGCTACACCTTC
>TRBJ2-7|TRBV5-6|TRBD1|few
CASFRTGNSYEQYF
TGTGCCAGTTTTAGGACAGGGAACTCCTACGAGCAGTACTTC
>TRBJ1-5|TRBV7-3|-|-
CASSPVGGQPQHF
TGTGCCAGCAGCCCAGTGGGCGGGCAGCCCCAGCATTTT
>TRBJ2-7|TRBV7-9|TRBD1|-
CASSGWTGFEQYF
TGTGCCAGCAGCGGCTGGACAGGGTTTGAGCAGTACTTC
>TRBJ1-2|TRBV7-6|TRBD1|-
CASSPIKGAGGYTF
TGTGCCAGCAGCCCAATCAAGGGGGCGGGTGGCTACACCTTC
>TRBJ1-4|TRBV19|-|-
CASSPLGGNEKLFF
TGTGCCAGTAGCCCCCTAGGAGGAAATGAAAAACTGTTTTTT
>TRBJ1-1|TRBV5-6|-|-
CASSLKGGRYEAFF
TGTGCCAGCAGCTTGAAGGGCGGGCGGTATGAAGCTTTCTTT
>TRBJ1-4|TRBV20-1|-|-
CSAREAPNEKLFF
TGCAGTGCTCGTGAGGCCCCTAATGAAAAACTGTTTTTT
>TRBJ2-7|TRBV6-2/TRBV6-3|-|-
CASSDPGSRLEQYF
TGTGCCAGCAGTGACCCCGGGTCACGGCTCGAGCAGTACTTC
>TRBJ2-7|TRBV18|TRBD2|-
CASSQAGGPYEQYF
TGTGCCAGCTCACAAGCGGGGGGGCCGTACGAGCAGTACTTC
>TRBJ2-3|TRBV30|TRBD2|-
CAWSGWTSGRTDTQYF
TGTGCCTGGAGTGGGTGGACTAGCGGGCGCACAGATACGCAGTATTTT
>TRBJ2-1|TRBV18|TRBD2|-
CASSSGTSVYNEQFF
TGTGCCAGCTCCTCCGGGACTAGTGTGTACAATGAGCAGTTCTTC
>TRBJ2-5|TRBV5-4|TRBD1|few
CASSAGGRGFETQYF
TGTGCCAGCAGCGCCGGTGGCAGGGGGTTTGAGACCCAGTACTTC
>TRBJ1-3|TRBV5-4|TRBD1|-
CASSFPKGASGNTIYF
TGTGCCAGCAGCTTTCCGAAGGGGGCCTCTGGAAACACCATATATTTT
>TRBJ2-3|TRBV14|TRBD1|-
CASSQDPGQSETHSYTDTQYF
TGTGCCAGCAGCCAAGATCCGGGACAGTCGGAGACTCATAGTTACACAGATACGCAGTATTTT
>TRBJ2-2|TRBV4-3|-|-
CASSQDKSPGELFF
TGCGCCAGCAGCCAAGATAAAAGCCCCGGGGAGCTGTTTTTT
>TRBJ2-6|TRBV7-9|-|few
CASSLESLSGANVLTF
TGTGCCAGCAGCCTAGAATCCCTCTCTGGGGCCAACGTCCTGACTTTC